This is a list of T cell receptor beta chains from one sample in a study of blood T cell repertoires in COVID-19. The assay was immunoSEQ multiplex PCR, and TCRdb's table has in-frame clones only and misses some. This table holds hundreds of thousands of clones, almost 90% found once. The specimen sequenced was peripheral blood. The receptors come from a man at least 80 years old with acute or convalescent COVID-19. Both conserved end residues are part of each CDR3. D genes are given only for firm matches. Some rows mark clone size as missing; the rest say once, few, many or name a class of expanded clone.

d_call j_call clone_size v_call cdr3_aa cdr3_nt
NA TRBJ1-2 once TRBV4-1 CASSPGIVYGYTF TGCGCCAGCAGCCCAGGGATAGTCTATGGCTACACCTTC
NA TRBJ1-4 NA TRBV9 CASSPGGVTNEKLFF TGTGCCAGCAGCCCCGGGGGGGTGACTAATGAAAAACTGTTTTTT
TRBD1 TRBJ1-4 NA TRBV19 CASATTGGLNEKLFF TGTGCCAGCGCAACCACAGGGGGCCTTAATGAAAAACTGTTTTTT
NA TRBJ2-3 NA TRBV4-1 CASSFLGGRTDTQYF TGCGCCAGCAGCTTCTTGGGGGGGCGTACAGATACGCAGTATTTT
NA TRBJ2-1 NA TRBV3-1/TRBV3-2 CASSQQTGPRSYNEQFF TGTGCCAGCAGCCAACAGACAGGCCCCCGGTCCTACAATGAGCAGTTCTTC
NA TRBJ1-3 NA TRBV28 CASRQGGGGLGNTIYF TGTGCCAGCAGGCAAGGCGGGGGAGGGCTTGGAAACACCATATATTTT
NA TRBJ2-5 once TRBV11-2 CASSSGTQKETQYF TGTGCCAGCAGCTCCGGGACACAGAAAGAGACCCAGTACTTC
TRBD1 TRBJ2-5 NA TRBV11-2 CASSIRTGAETQYF TGTGCCAGCAGCATCAGGACAGGGGCGGAGACCCAGTACTTC
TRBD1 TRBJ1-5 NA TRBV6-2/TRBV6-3 CASSFTGAGNQPQHF TGTGCCAGCAGTTTTACAGGGGCGGGGAATCAGCCCCAGCATTTT
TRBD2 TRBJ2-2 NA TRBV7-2 CASSLSGTSTGELFF TGTGCCAGCAGCTTATCTGGGACTAGCACCGGGGAGCTGTTTTTT
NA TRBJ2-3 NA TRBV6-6 CASSYSGVTDTQYF TGTGCCAGCAGTTACTCGGGCGTCACAGATACGCAGTATTTT
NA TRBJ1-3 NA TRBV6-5 CASSLLAGNTIYF TGTGCCAGCAGCCTCCTCGCGGGAAACACCATATATTTT
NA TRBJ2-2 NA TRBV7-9 CASSFSGTLNTGELFF TGTGCCAGCAGCTTTTCTGGGACTCTAAACACCGGGGAGCTGTTTTTT
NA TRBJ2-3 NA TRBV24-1 CATSDYRAGTDTQYF TGTGCCACCAGTGATTATCGAGCGGGCACAGATACGCAGTATTTT
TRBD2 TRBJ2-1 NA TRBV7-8 CASNRAGRGNEQFF TGTGCCAGCAATCGAGCGGGGCGGGGAAATGAGCAGTTCTTC
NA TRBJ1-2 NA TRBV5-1 CASSLEGADGYTF TGCGCCAGCAGCTTGGAAGGGGCGGATGGCTACACCTTC
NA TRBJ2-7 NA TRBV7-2 CASSYRQGGNYEQYF TGTGCCAGCAGCTACAGACAGGGAGGAAACTACGAGCAGTACTTC
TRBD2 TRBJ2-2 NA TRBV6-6 CASSSHLAGYTGELFF TGTGCCAGCAGCTCCCACTTAGCGGGATACACCGGGGAGCTGTTTTTT
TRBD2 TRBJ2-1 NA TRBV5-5 CASSPVERGGDEQFF TGTGCCAGCAGCCCCGTGGAGCGGGGGGGCGATGAGCAGTTCTTC
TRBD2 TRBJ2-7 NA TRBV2 CASRETSGRAAEYF TGTGCCAGCAGGGAAACTAGCGGGAGGGCCGCGGAGTACTTC
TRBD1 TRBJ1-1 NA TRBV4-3 CASSQDEGARGTEAFF TGCGCCAGCAGCCAAGATGAGGGGGCGCGGGGCACTGAAGCTTTCTTT
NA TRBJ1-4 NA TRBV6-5 CASRRTVATNEKLFF TGTGCCAGCAGAAGAACAGTTGCAACTAATGAAAAACTGTTTTTT